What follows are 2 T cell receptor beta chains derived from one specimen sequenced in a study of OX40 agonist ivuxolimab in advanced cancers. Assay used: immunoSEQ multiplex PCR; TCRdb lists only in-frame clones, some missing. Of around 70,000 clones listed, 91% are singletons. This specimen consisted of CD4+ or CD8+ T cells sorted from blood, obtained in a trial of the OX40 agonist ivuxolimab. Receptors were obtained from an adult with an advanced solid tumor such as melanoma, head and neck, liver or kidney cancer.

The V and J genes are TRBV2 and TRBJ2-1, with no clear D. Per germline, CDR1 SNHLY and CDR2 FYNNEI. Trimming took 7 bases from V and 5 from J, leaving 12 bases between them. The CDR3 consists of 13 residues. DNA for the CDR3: TGTGCCAGCACCAACTATGGAGACAATGAGCAGTTCTTC. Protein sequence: CASTNYGDNEQFF. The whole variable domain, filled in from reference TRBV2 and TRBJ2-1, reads EPEVTQTPSHQVTQMGQEVILRCVPISNHLYFYWYRQILGQKVEFLVSFYNNEISEKSEIFDDQFSVERPDGSNFTLKIRSTKLEDSAMYFCASTNYGDNEQFFGPGTRLTVL.

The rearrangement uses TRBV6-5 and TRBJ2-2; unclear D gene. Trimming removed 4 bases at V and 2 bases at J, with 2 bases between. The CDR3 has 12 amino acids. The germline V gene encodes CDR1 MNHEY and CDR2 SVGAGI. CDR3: CASSSNTGELFF. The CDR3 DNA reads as TGTGCCAGCAGTTCCAACACCGGGGAGCTGTTTTTT.